Here is one T cell receptor (beta chain) with its context. The data belong to a study of response to subunit inactivated influenza vaccine. Germline loops: CDR1 DFQATT, CDR2 SNEGSKA (reference sequence). The CDR3 totals 11 residues. J was trimmed by 10 bases and V by 6 bases; bases with no gene match: 8. Using its own MiXCR run on the RT-PCR reads, TCRdb lists one record per CDR3 protein. The sample yields about 780,000 distinct CDR3 sequences, less than 20% seen once. The chain uses TRBV20-1 and TRBJ1-2; TRBD1 matches 7 bases. The source of this sequence is a man aged 50 to 60 who received an inactivated influenza vaccine. Sequencing used PBMCs from blood, obtained 5 days after vaccination. DNA of the CDR3: TGCAGTGCCGAAAGGGACAGACTCTACACCTTC. This encodes CSAERDRLYTF.